The rows below give T cell receptor beta chains drawn from one sample of a study of cytomegalovirus exposure and HLA in healthy donors. TCRdb keeps only in-frame clones here, not all; method: immunoSEQ multiplex PCR. The repertoire holds more than 95,000 clones, with about 83% as singletons. Material: PBMCs. Receptor source: a man younger than 40 in good health and CMV-seronegative. The CDR3 runs from the conserved cysteine through the conserved F or W. The D gene is left open where the match is weak. Rows give clone size only sometimes, using once, few, many, or a class for an expanded clone.

.	TRBJ1-2	TRBV5-6	.	CASSLLAADNGYTF	TGTGCCAGCAGCTTGCTCGCGGCGGATAATGGCTACACCTTC
.	TRBJ1-5	TRBV9	once	CASSEGQHPNQPQHF	TGTGCCAGCAGCGAGGGGCAGCATCCCAATCAGCCCCAGCATTTT
TRBD1	TRBJ1-1	TRBV6-6	few	CASNTGGEAFF	TGTGCCAGCAATACAGGGGGTGAAGCTTTCTTT
TRBD1	TRBJ1-2	TRBV19	.	CASSKKGAGYGYTF	TGTGCCAGTAGTAAGAAGGGGGCGGGCTATGGCTACACCTTC
.	TRBJ1-1	TRBV4-1	.	CASRTLGRGKRDTEAFF	TGCGCCAGCAGGACCCTGGGGAGGGGGAAGCGGGACACTGAAGCTTTCTTT
.	TRBJ1-2	TRBV18	.	CASSISAGMEGYTF	TGTGCCAGCTCAATATCGGCAGGGATGGAAGGCTACACCTTC
TRBD2	TRBJ2-2	TRBV9	once	CASSVGFRLAGAISNTGELFF	TGTGCCAGCAGCGTAGGATTTCGACTAGCGGGGGCGATCTCGAACACCGGGGAGCTGTTTTTT
.	TRBJ1-2	TRBV18	.	CASSPPNRANYGYTF	TGTGCCAGCTCACCACCGAACAGAGCTAACTATGGCTACACCTTC
.	TRBJ1-1	TRBV19	.	CASSAVTLNTEAFF	TGTGCCAGTAGTGCAGTCACCCTGAACACTGAAGCTTTCTTT
.	TRBJ2-5	TRBV30	.	CAWSVLGASVQETQYF	TGTGCCTGGAGTGTATTGGGGGCTAGTGTTCAAGAGACCCAGTACTTC
TRBD1	TRBJ1-6	TRBV7-9	.	CASSLLQGVSPLHF	TGTGCCAGCAGCTTATTACAGGGGGTTTCACCCCTCCACTTT
TRBD1	TRBJ2-7	TRBV28	once	CASSPRGQGAYEQYF	TGTGCCAGCAGTCCCCGGGGACAGGGGGCCTACGAGCAGTACTTC
.	TRBJ2-3	TRBV6-4	.	CASSDSGTTTDTQYF	TGTGCCAGCAGTGACTCTGGTACAACCACAGATACGCAGTATTTT
.	TRBJ1-2	TRBV5-4	.	CASSLQGTSVNYGYTF	TGTGCCAGCAGCTTGCAGGGGACATCCGTTAACTATGGCTACACCTTC
TRBD2	TRBJ2-3	TRBV9	.	CASTGLAGYTDTQYF	TGTGCCAGCACCGGACTAGCGGGTTACACAGATACGCAGTATTTT
.	TRBJ2-5	TRBV19	.	CASSPRPGRETQYF	TGTGCCAGTAGTCCCCGACCGGGGAGAGAGACCCAGTACTTC
.	TRBJ2-3	TRBV6-5	few	CASSYSLRDTQYF	TGTGCCAGCAGTTACTCGCTCCGGGATACGCAGTATTTT